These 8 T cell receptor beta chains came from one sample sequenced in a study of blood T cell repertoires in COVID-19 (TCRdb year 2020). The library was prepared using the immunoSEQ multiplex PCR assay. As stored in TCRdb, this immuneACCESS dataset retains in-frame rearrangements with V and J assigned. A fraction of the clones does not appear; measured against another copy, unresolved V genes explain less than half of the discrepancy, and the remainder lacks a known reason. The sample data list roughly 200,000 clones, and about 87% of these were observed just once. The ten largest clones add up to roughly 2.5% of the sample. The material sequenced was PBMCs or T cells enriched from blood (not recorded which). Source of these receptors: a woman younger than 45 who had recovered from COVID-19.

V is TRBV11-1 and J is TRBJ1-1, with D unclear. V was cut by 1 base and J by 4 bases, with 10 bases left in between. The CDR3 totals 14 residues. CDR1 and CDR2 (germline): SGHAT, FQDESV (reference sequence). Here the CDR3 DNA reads TGTGCCAGCAGCTTAGAAGTAGGGAGCACTGAAGCTTTCTTT. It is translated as CASSLEVGSTEAFF. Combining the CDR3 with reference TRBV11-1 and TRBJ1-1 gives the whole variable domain EAEVAQSPRYKITEKSQAVAFWCDPISGHATLYWYRQILGQGPELLVQFQDESVVDDSQLPKDRFSAERLKGVDSTLKIQPAELGDSAMYLCASSLEVGSTEAFFGQGTRLTVV.

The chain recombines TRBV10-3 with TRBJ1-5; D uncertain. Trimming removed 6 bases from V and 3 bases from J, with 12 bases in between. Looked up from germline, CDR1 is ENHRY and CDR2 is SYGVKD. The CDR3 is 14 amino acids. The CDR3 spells CAISADGSNQPQHF. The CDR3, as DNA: TGTGCCATCAGCGCCGACGGGTCCAATCAGCCCCAGCATTTT.

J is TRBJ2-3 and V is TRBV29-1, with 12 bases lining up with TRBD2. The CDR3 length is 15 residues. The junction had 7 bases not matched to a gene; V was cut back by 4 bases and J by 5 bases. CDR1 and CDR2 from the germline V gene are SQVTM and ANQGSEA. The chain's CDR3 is CSVASLAGGQDTQYF. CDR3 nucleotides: TGCAGCGTTGCCAGCCTAGCGGGGGGGCAAGATACGCAGTATTTT.

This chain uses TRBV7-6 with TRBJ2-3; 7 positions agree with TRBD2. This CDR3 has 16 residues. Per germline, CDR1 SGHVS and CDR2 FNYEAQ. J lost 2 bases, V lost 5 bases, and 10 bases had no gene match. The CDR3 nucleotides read TGTGCCAGCAGCCGCACAACTAGCGAGAACACAGATACGCAGTATTTT. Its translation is CASSRTTSENTDTQYF.

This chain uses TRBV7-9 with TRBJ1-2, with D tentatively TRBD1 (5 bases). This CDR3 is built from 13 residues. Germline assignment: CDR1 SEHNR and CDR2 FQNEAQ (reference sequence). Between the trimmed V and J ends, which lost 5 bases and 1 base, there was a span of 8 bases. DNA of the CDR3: TGTGCCAGCAGCCTGGGGGGTAACTATGGCTACACCTTC. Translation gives CASSLGGNYGYTF. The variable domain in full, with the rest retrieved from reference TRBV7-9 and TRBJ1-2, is DTGVSQNPRHKITKRGQNVTFRCDPISEHNRLYWYRQTLGQGPEFLTYFQNEAQLEKSRLLSDRFSAERPKGSFSTLEIQRTEQGDSAMYLCASSLGGNYGYTFGSGTRLTVV.

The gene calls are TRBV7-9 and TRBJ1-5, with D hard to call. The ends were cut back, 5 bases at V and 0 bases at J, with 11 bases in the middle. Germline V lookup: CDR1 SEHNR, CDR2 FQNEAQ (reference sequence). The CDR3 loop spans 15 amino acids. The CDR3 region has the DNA TGTGCCAGCAGCACCGGGAGCGATAGCAATCAGCCCCAGCATTTT. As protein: CASSTGSDSNQPQHF.

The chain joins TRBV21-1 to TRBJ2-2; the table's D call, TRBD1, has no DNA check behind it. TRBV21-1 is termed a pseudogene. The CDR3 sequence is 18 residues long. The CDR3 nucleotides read TGTGCCAGCAGCAAAGTGGGAGTTGACAGGGTACGCACCGGGGAGCTGTTTTTT. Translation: CASSKVGVDRVRTGELFF.

The CDR3 here is CSASLIAASDSPLHF. The CDR3, as DNA: TGCAGTGCTAGTCTAATCGCAGCGAGCGATTCACCCCTCCACTTT. The chain is built from TRBV20-1 and TRBJ1-6; D is unresolved. The CDR3 consists of 15 residues. Trimming pared 3 bases from V and 8 bases from J, leaving 17 bases between. CDR1 DFQATT and CDR2 SNEGSKA come from the germline V gene (reference sequence).